Listed here are 20 T cell receptor beta chains from one sample, sequenced in a study of blood T cells in healthy people across ages. A J-beta primer mix and a sample-barcoded 5' primer were used in a second PCR of about 6 to 12 cycles. TCRdb used MiXCR to reprocess the 5' RACE reads, holding one entry per CDR3 protein. The table lists hundreds of thousands of distinct CDR3 sequences, around 45% of them singletons. The sequencing sample was made of blood. These receptors were obtained from a woman aged 60-75 years in good health.

This chain joins TRBV5-1 and TRBJ2-3, with 10 positions matching TRBD2. The CDR3 is 16 residues long. V was clipped by 4 bases and J by 3 bases; unmatched bases: 8. Germline CDR1 reads SGHRS; CDR2 reads YFSETQ. The DNA of the CDR3 is TGCGCCAGCAGCCGCACCTCTAGCGGGAGAACAGATACGCAGTATTTT. Its protein product is CASSRTSSGRTDTQYF.

The CDR3: CSASRASDTIYF. As DNA, the CDR3 is TGCAGTGCTTCCCGGGCGTCGGACACCATATATTTT. This chain uses TRBV20-1 with TRBJ1-3; D ambiguous. This CDR3 spans 12 amino acids. V was clipped by 5 bases and J by 8 bases, with 13 bases between them. Germline V CDR1 and CDR2: DFQATT, SNEGSKA (reference sequence).

This chain links TRBV6-2 or TRBV6-3 with TRBJ2-1; TRBD2 aligns across 8 bases. With 6 bases clipped from V and 7 bases from J, the junction kept 8 bases outside the gene matches. There are 14 residues in the CDR3. CDR1 and CDR2 (germline): MNHEY, SVGEGT. Here the CDR3 DNA reads TGTGCCAGCAGGGGCAGCGGGAGTCTTAATGAGCAGTTCTTC. Its protein is CASRGSGSLNEQFF.

This chain links TRBV6-5 with TRBJ2-5; D call uncertain. Germline values: CDR1 MNHEY, CDR2 SVGAGI. The CDR3 is made up of 16 amino acids. Trimming left V 0 bases short and J 11 bases short, with 22 bases between. The CDR3 sequence is CASSYSGSLMGNEQYF. The CDR3 DNA reads TGTGCCAGCAGTTACTCGGGATCTCTCATGGGGAATGAGCAGTACTTC.

This clonotype was counted many times. The V gene is TRBV20-1, the J gene TRBJ1-2, with TRBD1 matching 9 bases. Germline V gene sequence: CDR1 DFQATT, CDR2 SNEGSKA (reference sequence). This CDR3 contains 12 residues. The V segment lost 5 bases and the J segment 8 bases; nucleotides outside the gene matches: 6. CDR3 coding DNA: TGCAGTGCTTCCGGGACAGGGAGCGGCTACACCTTC. Translated: CSASGTGSGYTF.

This clonotype was picked up a small number of times. The chain is built from TRBV2 and TRBJ2-1, with D possibly matching TRBD1 (5 bases). Germline V CDR1 and CDR2: SNHLY, FYNNEI. This CDR3 region has 14 residues. V lost 3 bases, J lost 2 bases, and 8 bases lay in between. The CDR3 DNA reads as TGTGCCAGCAGTGACAGGGTAACCTACAATGAGCAGTTCTTC. Its protein is CASSDRVTYNEQFF.

This clonotype was seen repeatedly, ten times or more. A read error may be the cause here, since a much bigger clone is one base away. The gene calls are TRBV29-1 and TRBJ2-5; 8 bases match TRBD2. The V and J ends lost 4 bases and 11 bases, in that order; junction bases with no gene match: 9. This CDR3 is 12 amino acids long. The germline CDR1 and CDR2 sequences are SQVTM and ANQGSEA. As DNA, the CDR3 is TGCAGCGTTGCGGGAGGGTCCCGTGAGCAGTACTTC. It yields the protein CSVAGGSREQYF.

V and J are TRBV29-1 and TRBJ2-1, with 7 positions matching TRBD1. V lost 8 bases, J lost 10 bases, and 20 bases stayed unmatched. The CDR3 extends over 15 amino acids. CDR1 and CDR2 from the germline V gene are SQVTM and ANQGSEA. The CDR3 region has the DNA TGCAGCACTGGTGGTAGGGTGGGACAGAGAACCGAGCAGTTCTTC. Its protein is CSTGGRVGQRTEQFF.

This chain uses TRBV28 with TRBJ1-2; 7 bases fit TRBD1. CDR3 length equals 13 residues. CDR1 and CDR2 (germline): MDHEN, SYDVKM. The J segment lost 5 bases and the V segment lost 10 bases, leaving 10 bases of the junction unmatched. As DNA, the CDR3 is TGTGCCACCCTTCGGGACAGATTGTATGGCTACACCTTC. Residues: CATLRDRLYGYTF.

Regarding this clonotype: An end of the junction does not agree with germline; a read error may underlie this. The chain is built from TRBV7-2 and TRBJ2-4; TRBD1 matches at 7 bases. Germline V gene data show CDR1 as SGHTA and CDR2 as FQGNSA. The CDR3 contains 16 residues. The CDR3: CASSLGWDSYKNIRYF. DNA for the CDR3: TGTGCCAGCAGCTTAGGATGGGACAGCTACAAAAACATTCGGTACTTC.

The sample holds one count of this clonotype. J is TRBJ2-4 and V is TRBV6-2 or TRBV6-3; maybe TRBD2 (6 bases). Germline CDR1 is MNHEY and CDR2 is SVGEGT. The germline V and J ends were trimmed by 6 bases and 6 bases, with 18 bases remaining between them. The CDR3 consists of 15 residues. In DNA, the CDR3 is TGTGCCAGCAGCCCTTTGGGAGGAATATTAAACATTCAGTACTTC. As protein: CASSPLGGILNIQYF.

The V call is TRBV4-3, the J call TRBJ2-3; 10 bases are a match to TRBD1. CDR1 and CDR2 (germline): LGHNA, YSLEER. The CDR3 length is 17 residues. The junction had 8 bases not matched to a gene; V was cut back by 2 bases and J by 3 bases. CDR3 in DNA: TGCGCCAGCAGCCAATCAGCCGGGACAGGGGTGACAGATACGCAGTATTTT. This encodes CASSQSAGTGVTDTQYF.

The CDR3 sequence: CSARDLTGLDTEAFF. In nucleotides, the CDR3 is TGCAGTGCTAGAGACCTTACAGGGTTGGACACTGAAGCTTTCTTT. The chain joins TRBV20-1 to TRBJ1-1; D may be TRBD1 (6 bases). Germline-derived CDR1 and CDR2 are DFQATT and SNEGSKA (reference sequence). V was shortened by 0 bases and J by 3 bases, with 14 bases between the two germline ends. The CDR3 is 15 amino acids.

This clonotype was observed a few times. The V gene is TRBV6-5, the J gene TRBJ2-6; possible D gene TRBD1, 5 bases. This CDR3 is 16 amino acids long. The V gene's germline CDR1 is MNHEY and CDR2 SVGAGI. The V end lost 4 bases, the J end lost 2 bases, and 12 bases lay between the germline ends. The CDR3 region is CASSSGSSTGANVLTF. CDR3 DNA sequence: TGTGCCAGCAGTTCAGGGTCCAGCACTGGGGCCAACGTCCTGACTTTC.

J is TRBJ2-1 and V is TRBV14; D possibly corresponds to TRBD2 (6 bases). Germline V gives CDR1 SGHDN, CDR2 FVKESK. CDR3 length: 16 residues. V gave up 1 base and J gave up 5 bases, with 15 bases separating them. This CDR3 is CASSQGAGRIDNEQFF. The CDR3 region has the DNA TGTGCCAGCAGCCAAGGTGCGGGAAGGATAGACAATGAGCAGTTCTTC.

This clonotype was seen a few times. V and J are TRBV4-2 and TRBJ2-3, with TRBD1 identical over 10 bases. Germline CDR1 LGHNA, CDR2 YNFKEQ. The CDR3 is made up of 15 amino acids. V was pared by 4 bases and J by 6 bases, with 7 bases of the junction left unmatched. The CDR3: CASSRRQGAGDTQYF. CDR3 in DNA: TGTGCCAGCAGCCGAAGACAGGGGGCAGGGGATACGCAGTATTTT.

Only one count was recorded for this clonotype. This chain uses TRBV7-9 with TRBJ2-7; D assignment may be TRBD1 or TRBD2 (5 bases each). Trimming left V 1 base short and J 2 bases short, with 18 bases between. This CDR3 has 17 residues. Germline V gene sequence: CDR1 SEHNR, CDR2 FQNEAQ (reference sequence). As DNA, the CDR3 is TGTGCCAGCAGCTTAGGGTCAGGGTACGGGGAACCCTACGAGCAGTACTTC. As protein: CASSLGSGYGEPYEQYF.

The chain carries TRBV7-2 and TRBJ1-4; TRBD1 agrees at 7 bases. The V gene's germline CDR1 is SGHTA and CDR2 FQGNSA. The junction had 7 bases not matched to a gene; V was cut back by 2 bases and J by 7 bases. The CDR3 totals 15 residues. CDR3 sequence reads: CASSLTGVGGEKLFF. The CDR3 DNA sequence: TGTGCCAGCAGCTTAACAGGGGTTGGTGGTGAAAAACTGTTTTTT.

This clonotype has only a few counts. The CDR3 coding sequence is TGTGCCAGCAGCTTCACTAGCGGGAGAGATACGCAGTATTTT. Its translation is CASSFTSGRDTQYF. The chain is built from TRBV7-9 and TRBJ2-3, with 11 bases lining up with TRBD2. V trimming: 3 bases; J trimming: 5 bases; junction bases outside the gene matches: 1. This CDR3 has 14 residues. Per germline, CDR1 SEHNR and CDR2 FQNEAQ (reference sequence).

This sequence joins TRBV20-1 and TRBJ2-3; TRBD1 matches 9 bases. Germline-derived CDR1 and CDR2 are DFQATT and SNEGSKA (reference sequence). CDR3 length equals 15 residues. Trimming took 3 bases from V and 0 from J; bases not matched to a gene: 4. The CDR3 DNA reads as TGCAGTGCTAGGCCGGGACAGGGAAGCACAGATACGCAGTATTTT. Its translation: CSARPGQGSTDTQYF.